Sequencing of this TCR beta chain was carried out in a study of vaccination and CD4 T cells after COVID-19. Cultured CD4+ T cells had their DNA profiled by the Oncomine TCR Beta short-read assay. Scientists extracted genomic DNA from CD4+ T cells grown in culture. One entry per CDR3 protein, called by TCRdb with MiXCR from the PCR reads. Of about 12,000 distinct CDR3 sequences in the sample, approximately 52% were seen once. Trimming shortened V by 3 bases and J by 2 bases, and 8 bases separated the two germline ends. The length of the CDR3 is 13 residues. CDR1 and CDR2 from the germline V gene are LNHDA and SQIVND (reference sequence). The treatment was: approximately 9-day PBMC culture with coronavirus spike peptide pools or control peptides (ViraFEST assay). A word on this clonotype: The antigen remains undetermined.

The sequence was obtained from a human donor who had recovered from COVID-19. The J gene is TRBJ2-7, the V gene TRBV19; unclear D gene. Material: CD4+ T cells from blood, cultured in vitro. CDR3 in DNA: TGTGCCAGTAGTATCCGAGACACCTACGAGCAGTACTTC. It translates to CASSIRDTYEQYF. Filled out from reference TRBV19 and TRBJ2-7, the complete variable domain reads DGGITQSPKYLFRKEGQNVTLSCEQNLNHDAMYWYRQDPGQGLRLIYYSQIVNDFQKGDIAEGYSVSREKKESFPLTVTSAQKNPTAFYLCASSIRDTYEQYFGPGTRLTVT.